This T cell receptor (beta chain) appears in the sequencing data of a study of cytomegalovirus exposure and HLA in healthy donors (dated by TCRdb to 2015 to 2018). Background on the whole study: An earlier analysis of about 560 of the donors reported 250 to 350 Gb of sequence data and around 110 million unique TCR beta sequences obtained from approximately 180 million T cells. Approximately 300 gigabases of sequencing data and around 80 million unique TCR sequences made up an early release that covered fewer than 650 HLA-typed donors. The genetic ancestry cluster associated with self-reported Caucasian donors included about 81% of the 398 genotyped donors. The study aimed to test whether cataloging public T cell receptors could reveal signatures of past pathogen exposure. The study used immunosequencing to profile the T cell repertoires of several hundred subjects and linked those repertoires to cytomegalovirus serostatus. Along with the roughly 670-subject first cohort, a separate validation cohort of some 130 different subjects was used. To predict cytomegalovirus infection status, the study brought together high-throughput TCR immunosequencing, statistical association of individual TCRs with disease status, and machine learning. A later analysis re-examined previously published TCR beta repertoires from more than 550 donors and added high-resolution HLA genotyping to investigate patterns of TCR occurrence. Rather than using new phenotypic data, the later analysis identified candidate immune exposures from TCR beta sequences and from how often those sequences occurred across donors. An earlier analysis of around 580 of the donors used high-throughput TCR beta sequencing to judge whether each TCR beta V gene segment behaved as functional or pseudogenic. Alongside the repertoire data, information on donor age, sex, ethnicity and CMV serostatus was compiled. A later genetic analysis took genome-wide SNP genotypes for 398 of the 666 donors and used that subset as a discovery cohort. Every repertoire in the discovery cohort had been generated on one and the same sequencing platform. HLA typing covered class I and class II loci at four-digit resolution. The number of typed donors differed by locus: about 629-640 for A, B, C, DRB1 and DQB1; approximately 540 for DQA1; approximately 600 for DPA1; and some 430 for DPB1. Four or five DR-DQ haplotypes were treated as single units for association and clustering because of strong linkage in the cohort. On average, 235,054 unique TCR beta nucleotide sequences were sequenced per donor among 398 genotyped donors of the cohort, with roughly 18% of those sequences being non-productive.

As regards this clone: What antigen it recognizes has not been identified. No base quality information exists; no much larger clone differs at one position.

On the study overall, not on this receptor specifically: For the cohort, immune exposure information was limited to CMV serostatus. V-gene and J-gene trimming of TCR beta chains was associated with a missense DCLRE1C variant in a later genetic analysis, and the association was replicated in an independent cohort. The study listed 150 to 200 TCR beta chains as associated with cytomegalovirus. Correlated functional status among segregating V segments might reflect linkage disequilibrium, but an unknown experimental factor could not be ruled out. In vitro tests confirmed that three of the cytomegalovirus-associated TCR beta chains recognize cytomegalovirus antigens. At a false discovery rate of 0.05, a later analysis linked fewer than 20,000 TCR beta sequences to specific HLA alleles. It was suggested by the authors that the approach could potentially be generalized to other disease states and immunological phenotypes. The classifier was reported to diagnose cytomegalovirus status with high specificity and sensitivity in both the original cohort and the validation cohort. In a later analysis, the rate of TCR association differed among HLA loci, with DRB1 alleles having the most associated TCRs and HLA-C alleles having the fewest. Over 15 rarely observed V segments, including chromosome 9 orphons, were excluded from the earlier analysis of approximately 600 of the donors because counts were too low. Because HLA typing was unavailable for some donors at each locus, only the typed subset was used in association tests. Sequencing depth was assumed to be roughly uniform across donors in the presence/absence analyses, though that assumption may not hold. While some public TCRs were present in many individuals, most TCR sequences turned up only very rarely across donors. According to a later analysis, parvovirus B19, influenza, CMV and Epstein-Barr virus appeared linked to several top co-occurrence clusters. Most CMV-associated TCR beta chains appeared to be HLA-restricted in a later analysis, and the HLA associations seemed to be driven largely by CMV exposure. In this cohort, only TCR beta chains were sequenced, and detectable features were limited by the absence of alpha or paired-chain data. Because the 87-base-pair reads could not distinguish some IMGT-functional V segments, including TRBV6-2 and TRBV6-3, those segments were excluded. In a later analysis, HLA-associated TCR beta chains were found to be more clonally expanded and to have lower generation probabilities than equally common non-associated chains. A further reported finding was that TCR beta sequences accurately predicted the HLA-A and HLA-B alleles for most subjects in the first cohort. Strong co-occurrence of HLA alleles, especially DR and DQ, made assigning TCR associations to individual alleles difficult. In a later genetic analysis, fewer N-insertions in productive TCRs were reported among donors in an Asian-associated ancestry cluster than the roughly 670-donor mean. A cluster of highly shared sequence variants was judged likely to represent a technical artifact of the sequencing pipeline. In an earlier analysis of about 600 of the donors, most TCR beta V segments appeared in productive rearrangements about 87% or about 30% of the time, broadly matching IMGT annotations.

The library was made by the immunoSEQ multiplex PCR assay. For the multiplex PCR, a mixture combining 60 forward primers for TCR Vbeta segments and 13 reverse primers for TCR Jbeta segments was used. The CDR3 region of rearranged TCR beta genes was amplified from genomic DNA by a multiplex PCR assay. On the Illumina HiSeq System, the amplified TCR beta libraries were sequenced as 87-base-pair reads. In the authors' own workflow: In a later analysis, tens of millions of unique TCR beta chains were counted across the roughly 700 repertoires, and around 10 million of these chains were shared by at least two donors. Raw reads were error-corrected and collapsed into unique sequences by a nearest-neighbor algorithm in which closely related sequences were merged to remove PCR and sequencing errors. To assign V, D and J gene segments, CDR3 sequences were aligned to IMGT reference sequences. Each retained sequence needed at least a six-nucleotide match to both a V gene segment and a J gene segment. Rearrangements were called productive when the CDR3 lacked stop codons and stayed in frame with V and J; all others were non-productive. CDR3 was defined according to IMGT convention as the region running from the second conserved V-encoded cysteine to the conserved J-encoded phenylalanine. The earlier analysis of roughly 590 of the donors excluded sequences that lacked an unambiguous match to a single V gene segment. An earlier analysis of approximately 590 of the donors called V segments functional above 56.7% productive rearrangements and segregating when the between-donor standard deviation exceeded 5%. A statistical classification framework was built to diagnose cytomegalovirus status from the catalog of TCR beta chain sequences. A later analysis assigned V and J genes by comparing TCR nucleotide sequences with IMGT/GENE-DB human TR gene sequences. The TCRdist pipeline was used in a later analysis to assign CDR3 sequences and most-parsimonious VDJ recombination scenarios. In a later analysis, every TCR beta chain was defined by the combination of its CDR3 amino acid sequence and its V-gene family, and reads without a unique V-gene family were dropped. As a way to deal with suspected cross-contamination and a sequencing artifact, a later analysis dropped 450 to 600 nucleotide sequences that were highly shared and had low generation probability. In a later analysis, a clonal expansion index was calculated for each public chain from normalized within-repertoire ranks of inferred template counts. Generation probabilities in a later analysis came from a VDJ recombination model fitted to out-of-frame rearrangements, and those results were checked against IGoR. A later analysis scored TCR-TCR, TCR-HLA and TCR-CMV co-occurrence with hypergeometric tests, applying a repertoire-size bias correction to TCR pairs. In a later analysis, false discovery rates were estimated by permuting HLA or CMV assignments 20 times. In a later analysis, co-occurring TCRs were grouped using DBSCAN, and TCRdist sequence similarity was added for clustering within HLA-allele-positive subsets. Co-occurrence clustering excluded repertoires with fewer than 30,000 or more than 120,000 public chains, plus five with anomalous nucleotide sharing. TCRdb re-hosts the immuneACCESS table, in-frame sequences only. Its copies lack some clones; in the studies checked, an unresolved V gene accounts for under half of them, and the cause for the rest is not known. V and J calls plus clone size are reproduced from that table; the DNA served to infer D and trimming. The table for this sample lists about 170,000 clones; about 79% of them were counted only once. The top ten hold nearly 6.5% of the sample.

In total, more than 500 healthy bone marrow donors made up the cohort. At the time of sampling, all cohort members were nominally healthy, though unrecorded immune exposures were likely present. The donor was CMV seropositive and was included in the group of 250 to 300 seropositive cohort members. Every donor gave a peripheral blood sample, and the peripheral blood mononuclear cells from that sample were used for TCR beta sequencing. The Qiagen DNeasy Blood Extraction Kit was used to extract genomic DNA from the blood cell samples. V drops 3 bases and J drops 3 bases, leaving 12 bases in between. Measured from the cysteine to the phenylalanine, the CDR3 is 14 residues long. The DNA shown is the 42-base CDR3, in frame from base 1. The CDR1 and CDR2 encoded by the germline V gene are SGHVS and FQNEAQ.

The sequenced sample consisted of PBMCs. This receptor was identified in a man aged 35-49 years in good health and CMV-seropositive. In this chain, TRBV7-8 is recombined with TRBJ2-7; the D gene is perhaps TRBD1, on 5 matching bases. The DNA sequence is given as TGTGCCAGCAGCTTGGACACAAATAGCTACGAGCAGTACTTC. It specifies CASSLDTNSYEQYF.